The sequence of this T cell receptor beta chain was determined in a study of blood T cell repertoires in COVID-19. Here immunoSEQ multiplex PCR was the method, and the copy in TCRdb shows in-frame clones only, minus some. The sample records 80,000 to 130,000 clones, 80% to 95% being singletons. Specimen: peripheral blood. This TCR was recovered from a man in his 60s with acute or convalescent COVID-19.

Written as DNA, the CDR3 is TGTGCCAGCAGCTCATCTAGGACTAGCCAAGAGACCCAGTACTTC. Its protein product is CASSSSRTSQETQYF. The J gene is TRBJ2-5, the V gene TRBV11-2, with 7 bases that match TRBD2. Germline V gene sequence: CDR1 SGHAT, CDR2 FQNNGV. This CDR3 has 15 amino acids. The V and J ends lost 4 bases and 1 base, in that order; junction bases with no gene match: 6. The full variable domain, its missing parts supplied by reference TRBV11-2 and TRBJ2-5, is EAGVAQSPRYKIIEKRQSVAFWCNPISGHATLYWYQQILGQGPKLLIQFQNNGVVDDSQLPKDRFSAERLKGVDSTLKIQPAKLEDSAVYLCASSSSRTSQETQYFGPGTRLLVL.